The 25 T cell receptor beta chains reported below all come from one sample, sequenced in a study of blood T cells in healthy people across ages. Primers used in a second PCR of roughly 6 to 11 cycles were a sample-barcoded 5' primer and a J-beta primer mix. TCRdb re-derived calls from the 5' RACE reads in MiXCR, one entry per CDR3 protein. The sample carries about 800,000 distinct CDR3 sequences, 55% to 75% recorded once. Source material: blood. All receptors come from a man under 40 in good health.

The chain couples TRBV7-2 to TRBJ2-5; 7 bases align to TRBD1. With V trimmed by 1 base and J by 0 bases, 2 bases remained unmatched. The CDR3 is made up of 15 amino acids. CDR1 and CDR2 (germline): SGHTA, FQGNSA. CDR3 loop: CASSLGQGYQETQYF. The DNA of the CDR3 is TGTGCCAGCAGCTTAGGACAGGGATACCAAGAGACCCAGTACTTC.

This clonotype has only a few counts. V gene TRBV20-1 combines with J gene TRBJ2-7; D not certain. Between the trimmed V and J ends, which lost 2 bases and 2 bases, there was a span of 10 bases. This CDR3 spans 13 amino acids. Germline values: CDR1 DFQATT, CDR2 SNEGSKA (reference sequence). The CDR3 loop is CSARSITTYEQYF. As DNA, the CDR3 is TGCAGTGCTAGATCCATTACCACCTACGAGCAGTACTTC.

V and J are TRBV7-2 and TRBJ2-7; 9 nucleotides agree with TRBD2. The CDR3 runs 15 residues. With V trimmed by 4 bases and J by 2 bases, 6 bases remained unmatched. Per germline, CDR1 SGHTA and CDR2 FQGNSA. The CDR3 DNA reads as TGTGCCAGCAGCTCAAGCGGGAGGCGAGCCTACGAGCAGTACTTC. Translation gives CASSSSGRRAYEQYF.

The chain combines TRBV3-1 with TRBJ2-5; TRBD2 is a possible D gene (5 bases). This CDR3 region has 17 residues. Trimming shortened V by 4 bases and J by 5 bases, and 23 bases separated the two germline ends. CDR1 and CDR2 (germline): LGHDT, YNNKEL (reference sequence). CDR3 protein: CASSLTSSASYRETQYF. Written as DNA, the CDR3 is TGTGCCAGCAGCCTAACAAGTAGCGCCTCCTATCGGGAGACCCAGTACTTC.

The chain links TRBV7-3 to TRBJ1-3; D uncertain. This CDR3 has 13 residues. Deletions cut 6 bases from V and 9 bases from J, with 15 bases between. Germline CDR1 and CDR2: SGHTA and FQGTGA. This chain's CDR3 is CASSRRREGTIYF. CDR3 in DNA: TGTGCCAGCAGTCGCCGTCGAGAGGGCACCATATATTTT.

Ten or more counts support this clonotype. This rearrangement joins TRBV7-2 to TRBJ1-4, with 8 bases matching TRBD1. Germline trimming cut 5 bases from V and 7 bases from J; bases unmatched to any gene: 9. The CDR3 runs to 15 residues. Germline V lookup: CDR1 SGHTA, CDR2 FQGNSA. The CDR3 region is CASSAYRGEIEKLFF. CDR3 nucleotide sequence: TGTGCCAGCAGCGCCTACAGGGGGGAGATTGAAAAACTGTTTTTT.

The V and J genes are TRBV6-6 and TRBJ2-5, with 9 bases that match TRBD1. TRBJ2-7 explains the end of the DNA better; the J call may be wrong. The CDR3 length is 14 residues. Germline V lookup: CDR1 MNHNY, CDR2 SVGAGI (reference sequence). In nucleotides, the CDR3 is TGTGCCAGCAGGCGTCGGGACAGGGACTACGAGCAGTACTTC. It is translated as CASRRRDRDYEQYF.

CDR3 DNA sequence: TGTGCCAGCAGCCAAAAGATGGGACTCGATGCCTACGAGCAGTACTTC. It encodes CASSQKMGLDAYEQYF. The chain is built from TRBV4-2 and TRBJ2-7, with D possibly being TRBD2 (6 bases). Germline V gives CDR1 LGHNA, CDR2 YNFKEQ. The CDR3 loop spans 16 amino acids. V gave up 2 bases and J gave up 2 bases, with 16 bases separating them.

V and J are TRBV29-1 and TRBJ2-1; 7 bases are a match to TRBD2. V lost 6 bases, J lost 5 bases, and 10 bases stayed unmatched. Germline V CDR1 and CDR2: SQVTM, ANQGSEA. The CDR3 runs 14 residues. CDR3 bases: TGCAGCGTGTGGGCCGGGAGGCGAGACAATGAGCAGTTCTTC. Its protein product is CSVWAGRRDNEQFF.

The rearrangement links TRBV5-6 to TRBJ2-5, with D perhaps matching TRBD1 (7 bases). The better agreement between TRBJ2-7 and the DNA end casts doubt on the J call. The CDR3 consists of 15 residues. CDR1 and CDR2 from the germline V gene are SGHDT and YYEEEE. The DNA of the CDR3 is TGTGCCAGCATCGCAGGGGGGCGAGGTATCTACGAGCAGTACTTC. It is translated as CASIAGGRGIYEQYF.

The J gene is TRBJ2-1, the V gene TRBV6-2 or TRBV6-3; 11 positions agree with TRBD2. The ends lost 5 bases at V and 5 bases at J; junction bases unmatched: 5. This CDR3 comprises 15 residues. Germline CDR1 is MNHEY and CDR2 is SVGEGT. The CDR3 region is CASSRGTSGNNEQFF. The CDR3 DNA reads as TGTGCCAGCAGTCGAGGGACTAGCGGAAACAATGAGCAGTTCTTC.

This chain links TRBV12-3 or TRBV12-4 with TRBJ2-6, with D possibly matching TRBD2 (5 bases). Trimming took off 6 bases at V and 2 bases at J, with 8 bases between the two ends. The CDR3 has 14 residues. DNA of the CDR3: TGTGCCAGCAGCGTTAGCGCTGGGGCCAACGTCCTGACTTTC. Translated, it gives CASSVSAGANVLTF.

The CDR3 DNA reads as TGCAGCGGAGGACATGAATACGAGCAGTACTTC. Protein product: CSGGHEYEQYF. The genes are TRBV29-1 and TRBJ2-5; D possibly corresponds to TRBD1 (5 bases). TRBJ2-7 matches the DNA end more closely, so the J call is doubtful. This CDR3 region has 11 residues. CDR1 is SQVTM and CDR2 is ANQGSEA in the germline V gene.

CDR3 amino acids: CASSHHGLENEQYF. CDR3 nucleotide sequence: TGTGCCAGCAGTCACCACGGACTTGAAAATGAGCAGTACTTC. J is TRBJ2-5 and V is TRBV3-1; possibly TRBD2 for D (5 bases). From germline, CDR1 is LGHDT and CDR2 YNNKEL (reference sequence). With 6 bases removed from V and 11 bases from J, the gap between germline ends came to 22 bases. CDR3 length: 14 amino acids.

This clonotype appeared a few times. CDR3: CASSVGLSQPQHF. CDR3 coding DNA: TGTGCCAGCAGTGTAGGGTTGTCTCAGCCCCAGCATTTT. J is TRBJ1-5 and V is TRBV12-3 or TRBV12-4; D gene unclear. With 5 bases removed from V and 6 bases from J, the gap between germline ends came to 11 bases. The CDR3 extends over 13 amino acids.

The V gene is TRBV3-1, the J gene TRBJ1-1; no firm D call. Germline values: CDR1 LGHDT, CDR2 YNNKEL (reference sequence). V was pared by 6 bases and J by 1 base, with 9 bases between. This CDR3 comprises 13 residues. CDR3 sequence reads: CASRIDENTEAFF. The CDR3 DNA reads TGTGCCAGCAGAATCGACGAGAACACTGAAGCTTTCTTT.

This clonotype was seen more than once but under ten times. CDR3 region: CASSQSGPGTDTQYF. The CDR3 nucleotides read TGTGCCAGCAGCCAATCTGGACCAGGCACAGATACGCAGTATTTT. The rearrangement uses TRBV3-1 and TRBJ2-3; D is uncertain. The V gene lost 2 bases and the J gene lost 1 base, with 10 bases spanning the gap. The CDR3 sequence is 15 residues long. Germline CDR1 and CDR2: LGHDT and YNNKEL (reference sequence).

A few counts support this clonotype. The chain links TRBV10-3 to TRBJ2-7; TRBD2 agrees at 11 bases. Unmatched junction bases numbered 7, after V lost 6 bases and J lost 3 bases. The CDR3 runs to 15 residues. Germline loops: CDR1 ENHRY, CDR2 SYGVKD. The CDR3 sequence is CAIRDTSGSLYEQYF. The CDR3, as DNA: TGTGCCATCAGGGATACTAGCGGGAGTCTCTACGAGCAGTACTTC.

Note on this clonotype: Its ends do not fully match the called genes, so a read error is possible. The V gene is TRBV20-1, the J gene TRBJ1-1, with D perhaps matching TRBD1 (6 bases). The germline V gene has CDR1 DFQATT and CDR2 SNEGSKA (reference sequence). There are 13 residues in the CDR3. This chain's CDR3 is CSARVDRRTEVFF. In nucleotides, the CDR3 is TGCAGTGCTAGAGTCGACAGGCGCACTGAAGTTTTCTTT.

The rearrangement links TRBV20-1 to TRBJ2-1, with a weak D call TRBD2 (6 bases). CDR3 size: 13 residues. Trimming removed 5 bases from V and 6 bases from J, with 14 bases in between. Per the germline V gene, CDR1 is DFQATT and CDR2 is SNEGSKA (reference sequence). CDR3 loop: CSAGRPGANEQFF. For the CDR3, the DNA is TGCAGTGCTGGGCGGCCGGGAGCCAATGAGCAGTTCTTC.

This clonotype was observed a few times. One junction end does not reproduce the germline sequence, and a read error may be involved. The chain recombines TRBV7-9 with TRBJ1-2; D might be TRBD1 (6 bases). There are 15 residues in the CDR3. Germline V gives CDR1 SEHNR, CDR2 FQNEAQ (reference sequence). CDR3: CASSMDSPFYYGYTF. The CDR3 DNA reads TGTGCCAGCAGCATGGACAGCCCTTTTTACTATGGTTACACCTTC.

This chain uses TRBV7-9 with TRBJ1-2; D is undetermined. The CDR3 consists of 13 residues. Trimming removed 3 bases at V and 4 bases at J, with 9 bases between. In germline, CDR1 is SEHNR, CDR2 FQNEAQ (reference sequence). CDR3: CASSFGVGYGYTF. The CDR3 nucleotides read TGTGCCAGCAGCTTCGGTGTGGGCTATGGCTACACCTTC.

The gene calls are TRBV9 and TRBJ2-2; the match to TRBD2 covers 11 bases. Germline-derived CDR1 and CDR2 are SGDLS and YYNGEE. V shed 2 bases, J shed 2 bases, and the junction held 8 bases outside the gene matches. This CDR3 comprises 18 residues. The CDR3 loop is CASSVAPGLAVNTGELFF. The CDR3 nucleotides are TGTGCCAGCAGCGTCGCCCCGGGACTAGCGGTTAACACCGGGGAGCTGTTTTTT.

The chain has TRBV5-6 and TRBJ2-7, with TRBD2 matching 7 bases. Matching the DNA end better, TRBJ2-5 makes the J call doubtful. Germline-derived CDR1 and CDR2 are SGHDT and YYEEEE. CDR3 length: 16 amino acids. CDR3 in amino acids: CASSRERGQRSETQYF. The CDR3, as DNA: TGTGCCAGCAGCCGAGAGCGGGGCCAACGGAGTGAGACCCAGTACTTC.

V usage is TRBV13 and J usage is TRBJ1-2; D perhaps matches TRBD1 (6 bases). Deletions cut 6 bases from V and 0 bases from J, with 17 bases between. The CDR3 length is 16 residues. In germline, CDR1 is PRHDT, CDR2 FYEKMQ (reference sequence). The chain's CDR3 is CASSPTGPRPNYGYTF. The CDR3 region has the DNA TGTGCCAGCAGTCCTACAGGGCCCCGACCTAACTATGGCTACACCTTC.